The clone carrying this T cell receptor (beta chain) came up many times. The target antigen is unknown. This CDR3 spans 13 amino acids. Trimming at V came to 9 bases and at J to 4 bases, leaving 4 bases not matched to a gene. Germline CDR1 is LNHDA and CDR2 is SQIVND (reference sequence). The library was built from 400 ng RNA with molecular barcoded adaptors for alpha/delta and beta/gamma chains. TCRdb reprocessed the reads with MiXCR, giving one entry per CDR3 protein. The sample gives some 19,000 distinct CDR3 sequences, roughly 23% of which show up once; less than 25% is in the top ten. This entry belongs to a study of read filtering for tumor transcriptome and immune sequencing. Study in general: Among patients, 17 were male and approximately 15 female, aged about 45 to 80 (mean about 69). After DNase treatment, RNA was made into whole-transcriptome libraries. Study-wide points: IR-seq captured clonotypes deeper and more reliably than RNA-seq.

The material sequenced was a population of CD138-negative cells sorted from bone marrow. The chain couples TRBV19 to TRBJ2-7; 12 bases align to TRBD2. The clonotype originates from a donor at least 40 years old with multiple myeloma. The CDR3 coding sequence is TGTGCCAGCCGACTAGCGGGAGAGTACGAGCAGTACTTC. Its protein is CASRLAGEYEQYF.